The entry below gives a single T cell receptor beta chain sequence along with its context. What it binds is not known. The sample originates from a study of T cell responses to AZD1222 COVID-19 vaccine. Study-level points and caveats: Vaccination with two AZD1222 doses was followed by a rise in Spike-specific TCR breadth and depth. Only five to seven AZD1222 recipients were seropositive at baseline. Per reports, nearly half of all spike-specific TCRs target regions that are unmutated in variants. Most donors were white British and more were female, and clonal diversity was possibly underestimated.

Here immunoSEQ multiplex PCR was the method, and the copy in TCRdb shows in-frame clones only, minus some. The sample consists of about 120,000 clones, over 75% of them appearing once. The CDR3 contains 15 residues. The V segment lost 4 bases and the J segment 2 bases; nucleotides outside the gene matches: 5. Germline V gene sequence: CDR1 SGHAT, CDR2 FQNNGV. The sample in question was peripheral blood, obtained on day 0 of AZD1222 vaccination. This sequence was found in an adult in good health. The J gene is TRBJ2-7, the V gene TRBV11-2; 10 nucleotides match TRBD2. The CDR3 DNA sequence: TGTGCCAGCAGCTCGAGGACTAGCGGAGCCTACGAGCAGTACTTC. Translating it yields CASSSRTSGAYEQYF.